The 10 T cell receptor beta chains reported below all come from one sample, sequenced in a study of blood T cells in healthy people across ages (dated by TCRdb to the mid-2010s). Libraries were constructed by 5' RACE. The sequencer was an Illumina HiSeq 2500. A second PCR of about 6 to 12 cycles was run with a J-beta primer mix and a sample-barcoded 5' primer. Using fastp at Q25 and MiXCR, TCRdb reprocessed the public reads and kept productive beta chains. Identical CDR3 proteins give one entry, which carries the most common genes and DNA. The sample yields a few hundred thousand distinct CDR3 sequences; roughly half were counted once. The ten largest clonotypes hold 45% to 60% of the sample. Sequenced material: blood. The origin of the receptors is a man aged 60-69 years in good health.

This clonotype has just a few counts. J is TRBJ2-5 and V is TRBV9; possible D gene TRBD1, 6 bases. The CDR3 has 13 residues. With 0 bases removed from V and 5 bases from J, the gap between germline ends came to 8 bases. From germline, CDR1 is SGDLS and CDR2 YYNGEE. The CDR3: CASSVGTDETQYF. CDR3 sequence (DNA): TGTGCCAGCAGCGTAGGGACAGATGAGACCCAGTACTTC.

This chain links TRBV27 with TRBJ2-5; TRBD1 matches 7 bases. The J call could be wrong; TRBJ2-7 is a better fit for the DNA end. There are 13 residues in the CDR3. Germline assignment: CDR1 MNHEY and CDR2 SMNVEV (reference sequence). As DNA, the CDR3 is TGTGCCAGCAGCTACGGACAGGACTACGAGCAGTACTTC. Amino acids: CASSYGQDYEQYF.

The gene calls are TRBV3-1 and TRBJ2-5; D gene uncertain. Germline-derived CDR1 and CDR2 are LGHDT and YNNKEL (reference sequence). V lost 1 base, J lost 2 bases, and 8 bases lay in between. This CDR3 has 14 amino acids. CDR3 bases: TGTGCCAGCAGCCAAGTGACTCGTCAAGAGACCCAGTACTTC. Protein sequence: CASSQVTRQETQYF.

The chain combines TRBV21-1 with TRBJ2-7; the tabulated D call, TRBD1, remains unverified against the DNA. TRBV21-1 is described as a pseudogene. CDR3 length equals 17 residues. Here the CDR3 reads CASSKCKEAAPHYEQYF. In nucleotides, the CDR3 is TGTGCCAGCAGCAAATGCAAGGAGGCCGCGCCCCACTACGAGCAGTACTTC.

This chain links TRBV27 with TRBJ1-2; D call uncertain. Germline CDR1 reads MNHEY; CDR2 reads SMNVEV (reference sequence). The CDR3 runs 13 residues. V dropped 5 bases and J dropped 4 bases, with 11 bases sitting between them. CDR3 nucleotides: TGTGCCAGCAGTGTCTTGGGCAGCTATGGCTACACCTTC. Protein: CASSVLGSYGYTF.

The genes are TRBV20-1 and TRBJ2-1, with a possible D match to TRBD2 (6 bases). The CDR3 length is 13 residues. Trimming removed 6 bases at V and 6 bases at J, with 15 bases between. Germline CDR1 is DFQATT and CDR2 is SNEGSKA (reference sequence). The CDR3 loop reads CSALSGVGNEQFF. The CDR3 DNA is TGCAGTGCCCTTAGCGGTGTCGGCAATGAGCAGTTCTTC.

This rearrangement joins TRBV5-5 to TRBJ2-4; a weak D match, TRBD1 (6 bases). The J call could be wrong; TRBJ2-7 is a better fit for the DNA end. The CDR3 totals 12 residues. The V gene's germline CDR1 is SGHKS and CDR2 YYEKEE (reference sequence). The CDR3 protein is CASRWTVGEQYF. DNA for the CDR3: TGTGCCAGCAGGTGGACAGTCGGCGAGCAGTACTTC.

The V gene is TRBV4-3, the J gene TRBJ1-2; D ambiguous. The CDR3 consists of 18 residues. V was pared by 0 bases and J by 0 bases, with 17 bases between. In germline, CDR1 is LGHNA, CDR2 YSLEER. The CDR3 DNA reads TGCGCCAGCAGCCAAGATTATCCCCAAAATCCAACTAACTATGGCTACACCTTC. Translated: CASSQDYPQNPTNYGYTF.

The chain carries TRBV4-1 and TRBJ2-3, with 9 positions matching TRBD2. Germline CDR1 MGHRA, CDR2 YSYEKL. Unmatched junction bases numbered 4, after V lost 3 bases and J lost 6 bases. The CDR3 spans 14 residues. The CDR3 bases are TGCGCCAGCAGCCAGGACAGCGGGAGGGATACGCAGTATTTT. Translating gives CASSQDSGRDTQYF.

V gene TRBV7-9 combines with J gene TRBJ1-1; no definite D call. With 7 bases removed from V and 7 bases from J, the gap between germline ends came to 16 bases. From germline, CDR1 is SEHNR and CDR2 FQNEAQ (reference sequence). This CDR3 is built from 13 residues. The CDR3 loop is CASIGRRPFEAFF. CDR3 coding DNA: TGTGCCAGCATAGGACGACGGCCTTTTGAAGCTTTCTTT.